The TCR beta chain under discussion was sequenced for a study of blood T cells in healthy people across ages. Whole-study findings and limits: There were more naive CD4+ cells and higher diversity in long-lived donors than in aged donors. Naive T cell percentage by flow cytometry tracked strongly with beta diversity.

V was trimmed by 1 base and J by 4 bases, leaving 12 bases between them. The CDR3 spans 14 residues. Germline loops: CDR1 SGHRS, CDR2 YFSETQ. Alongside a J-beta primer mix, a sample-barcoded 5' primer served in a second PCR lasting about 7 to 12 cycles. All samples gave at least 3 million CDR3-containing paired-end reads. TCRdb ran MiXCR on the 5' RACE reads and lists one entry per CDR3 protein. The data contain roughly 2 million distinct CDR3 sequences, around 50% of them singletons. Peripheral blood was drawn, ten milliliters per donor. Worth noting for this clonotype: What it recognizes is unknown.

The receptor's source is a woman aged 35 to 49 in good health. The J gene is TRBJ2-7, the V gene TRBV5-1, with D possibly matching TRBD1 (6 bases). Sequencing was performed on blood. The CDR3 is CASSLQAGDYEQYF. In DNA form, the CDR3 reads TGCGCCAGCAGCTTGCAGGCAGGGGATTACGAGCAGTACTTC.